This TCR beta chain was identified in a study of blood T cell repertoires in COVID-19. V shed 0 bases, J shed 1 base, and the junction held 5 bases outside the gene matches. Germline V CDR1 and CDR2: SGDLS, YYNGEE. The CDR3 totals 16 residues. The method was immunoSEQ multiplex PCR; TCRdb's version includes in-frame clones alone and lacks a portion of them. The sample has 150,000 to 200,000 clones; roughly 79% are singletons. The chain uses TRBV9 and TRBJ2-3; 7 bases map to TRBD2. The receptor's source is a man aged 60-69 years with active or convalescent COVID-19. Sequencing input: peripheral blood. The CDR3 here is CASSVGAGDRTDTQYF. The CDR3 DNA reads TGTGCCAGCAGCGTAGGGGCGGGAGATCGCACAGATACGCAGTATTTT.